The 21 T cell receptor beta chains reported below all come from one sample, sequenced in a study of T cells after yellow fever vaccination (dated 2019 in TCRdb). The library came from 5' RACE. Sequenced using an Illumina NovaSeq 6000. TCRdb reworked the public reads: Q25 trimming with fastp, MiXCR clone assembly, productive beta chains retained. Each CDR3 protein appears once, grouped with its most common genes and DNA. This sample comprises 150,000 to 200,000 distinct CDR3 sequences, roughly 9.6% of them detected only once. The ten biggest clones cover 35% to 40% of the sample. This sample's treatment or condition label indicates: live attenuated yellow fever vaccine strain. The sequencing here drew on CD8+ T cells sorted from PBMCs, taken 15 days after the yellow fever booster vaccination. These receptors were obtained from a man younger than 35 who received the YFV17D yellow fever vaccine.

This clonotype has more than one count but fewer than ten. The chain links TRBV20-1 to TRBJ2-7; 7 positions match TRBD1. The V gene's germline CDR1 is DFQATT and CDR2 SNEGSKA (reference sequence). V shed 3 bases, J shed 2 bases, and the junction held 10 bases outside the gene matches. This CDR3 comprises 15 residues. This CDR3 is CSARGETGNPYEQYF. The CDR3 DNA sequence: TGCAGTGCTAGGGGGGAGACAGGGAACCCCTACGAGCAGTACTTC.

With regard to this clonotype: One junction end disagrees with the germline gene, perhaps due to a read error. The chain recombines TRBV4-2 with TRBJ2-4; 11 bases line up with TRBD2. This CDR3 region has 19 residues. Germline V gene data show CDR1 as LGHNA and CDR2 as YNFKEQ. The CDR3 coding sequence is TGTTCCAGCAGCCAAGACGAGGCTAGCGGGGGGCTAGCCAAAAACATTCAGTACTTC. The encoded protein is CSSSQDEASGGLAKNIQYF.

This chain joins TRBV29-1 and TRBJ1-1; no definite D call. This CDR3 has 15 residues. V was cut by 0 bases and J by 0 bases, with 11 bases left in between. Looked up from germline, CDR1 is SQVTM and CDR2 is ANQGSEA. Here the CDR3 reads CSVEEGKGLNTEAFF. The CDR3 DNA reads TGCAGCGTTGAAGAAGGGAAGGGCCTGAACACTGAAGCTTTCTTT.

The chain recombines TRBV2 with TRBJ2-7; D perhaps matches TRBD2 (6 bases). The CDR3 loop spans 13 amino acids. The germline V and J ends were trimmed by 6 bases and 6 bases, with 15 bases remaining between them. Germline values: CDR1 SNHLY, CDR2 FYNNEI. Here the CDR3 DNA reads TGTGCCAGCAGGGACACGGGGGTGCCCGAGCAGTACGTC. Protein sequence: CASRDTGVPEQYV.

The CDR3 nucleotides read TGCGCCAGCAGCCACCGGAAGGACAGAGGGTCCGAGCAGTACGTC. It yields the protein CASSHRKDRGSEQYV. The rearrangement links TRBV4-1 to TRBJ2-7; TRBD1 is a possible D gene (6 bases). Germline V gene sequence: CDR1 MGHRA, CDR2 YSYEKL. V gave up 3 bases and J gave up 6 bases, with 18 bases separating them. The CDR3 extends over 15 amino acids.

The rearrangement joins TRBV7-6 to TRBJ2-5; D may be TRBD2 (6 bases). The CDR3 loop spans 15 amino acids. Trimming left V 0 bases short and J 5 bases short, with 13 bases between. Germline values: CDR1 SGHVS, CDR2 FNYEAQ. The CDR3 is CASSLAGGFGETQYF. The CDR3, as DNA: TGTGCCAGCAGCTTAGCGGGGGGATTTGGGGAGACCCAGTACTTC. The full variable domain, in which reference TRBV7-6 and TRBJ2-5 provide the parts outside the CDR3, is GAGVSQSPRYKVTKRGQDVALRCDPISGHVSLYWYRQALGQGPEFLTYFNYEAQQDKSGLPNDRFSAERPEGSISTLTIQRTEQRDSAMYRCASSLAGGFGETQYFGPGTRLLVL.

The gene calls are TRBV9 and TRBJ1-4, with 7 positions matching TRBD1. Germline trimming cut 3 bases from V and 8 bases from J; bases unmatched to any gene: 7. The CDR3 is 14 amino acids. CDR1 and CDR2 (germline): SGDLS, YYNGEE. The CDR3 DNA reads as TGTGCCAGCAGCGCGTCGACAGGGAACGAAAAACTGTTTTTT. Amino acid sequence: CASSASTGNEKLFF.

A note on this clonotype: A read error may be the cause here, since a much bigger clone is one base away. This sequence joins TRBV7-9 and TRBJ2-3; 7 bases align to TRBD2. Unmatched junction bases numbered 5, after V lost 3 bases and J lost 2 bases. Germline lookup yields CDR1 SEHNR and CDR2 FQNEAQ (reference sequence). The CDR3 consists of 15 residues. The chain's CDR3 is CASSFGTSDTDTQYF. The DNA of the CDR3 is TGTGCCAGCAGCTTTGGAACTAGCGACACAGATACGCAGTATTTT.

This chain connects TRBV27 to TRBJ1-4; possibly TRBD1 for D (5 bases). Per germline, CDR1 MNHEY and CDR2 SMNVEV (reference sequence). This CDR3 has 14 residues. Trimming took 8 bases from V and 4 from J, leaving 14 bases between them. The CDR3 is CASAAGVLNEKLFF. CDR3 DNA sequence: TGTGCCAGCGCCGCGGGGGTTCTTAATGAAAAACTGTTTTTT.

This clonotype was seen a single time. The chain recombines TRBV12-3 or TRBV12-4 with TRBJ2-5; D remains unclear. V was clipped by 0 bases and J by 5 bases, with 4 bases between them. This CDR3 spans 12 amino acids. Here the CDR3 reads CASSLARETQYF. The DNA of the CDR3 is TGTGCCAGCAGTTTAGCGAGGGAGACCCAGTACTTC.

There are a few counts of this clonotype. The gene calls are TRBV6-1 and TRBJ1-2; D is undetermined. Trimming shortened V by 9 bases and J by 4 bases, and 9 bases separated the two germline ends. The germline CDR1 and CDR2 sequences are MNHNS and SASEGT. The CDR3 is made up of 11 amino acids. CDR3 amino acids: CARLWGYGYTF. CDR3 nucleotide sequence: TGTGCCAGGCTGTGGGGCTATGGCTACACCTTC.

The V call is TRBV6-2 or TRBV6-3, the J call TRBJ2-1; 8 bases are a match to TRBD2. This CDR3 region has 15 residues. Germline CDR1 MNHEY, CDR2 SVGEGT. The V gene end was trimmed by 2 bases and the J gene end by 3 bases; junction bases not matched to a gene: 3. CDR3 sequence reads: CASSYGRGDYNEQFF. In DNA form, the CDR3 reads TGTGCCAGCAGTTACGGGCGGGGGGACTACAATGAGCAGTTCTTC.

The rearrangement links TRBV27 to TRBJ2-3; 7 bases are a match to TRBD2. The V and J ends lost 6 bases and 1 base, in that order; junction bases with no gene match: 4. The CDR3 extends over 14 amino acids. Germline V gene sequence: CDR1 MNHEY, CDR2 SMNVEV (reference sequence). CDR3 protein: CASSRAGGTDTQYF. The CDR3 DNA sequence: TGTGCCAGCAGCAGGGCGGGGGGCACAGATACGCAGTATTTT.

This clonotype was counted a few times. The chain couples TRBV2 to TRBJ2-7, with 7 bases that match TRBD1. The length of the CDR3 is 14 residues. Germline V lookup: CDR1 SNHLY, CDR2 FYNNEI. Trimming took 7 bases from V and 2 from J; bases not matched to a gene: 8. The CDR3 protein is CASTGGQATYEQYF. In DNA form, the CDR3 reads TGTGCCAGCACCGGCGGACAGGCAACCTACGAGCAGTACTTC.

The rearrangement joins TRBV5-5 to TRBJ2-2; maybe TRBD2 (7 bases). The CDR3 sequence is 21 residues long. V was pared by 1 base and J by 1 base, with 26 bases between. CDR1 and CDR2 (germline): SGHKS, YYEKEE (reference sequence). The CDR3: CASSLWWGGLLNSGNTGELFF. CDR3 nucleotide sequence: TGTGCCAGCAGCTTGTGGTGGGGGGGGCTGCTGAACAGCGGGAACACCGGGGAGCTGTTTTTT.

The chain joins TRBV5-5 to TRBJ2-1, with TRBD2 identical over 9 bases. This CDR3 is 15 amino acids long. Germline V gives CDR1 SGHKS, CDR2 YYEKEE (reference sequence). V shed 4 bases and J 8 bases; nucleotides not matched to a gene: 10. CDR3 residues: CASSPHAGGIYEQFF. The CDR3, as DNA: TGTGCCAGCAGCCCCCACGCGGGGGGGATTTATGAGCAGTTCTTC.

This clonotype was found many times. V usage is TRBV7-9 and J usage is TRBJ2-3, with 7 nucleotides matching TRBD1. Germline loops: CDR1 SEHNR, CDR2 FQNEAQ (reference sequence). The junction had 11 bases not matched to a gene; V was cut back by 5 bases and J by 0 bases. The CDR3 has 17 amino acids. CDR3 nucleotide sequence: TGTGCCAGCAGCCTCCCAAGAACAGGGGCGAGCACAGATACGCAGTATTTT. Its protein is CASSLPRTGASTDTQYF.

CDR3 region: CASSYHPGPYEQYV. CDR3 bases: TGTGCCAGCAGTTACCATCCTGGGCCCTACGAGCAGTACGTC. The chain couples TRBV6-2 or TRBV6-3 to TRBJ2-7, with D unclear. V gave up 2 bases and J gave up 2 bases, with 10 bases separating them. The CDR3 is 14 amino acids. The germline gives CDR1 MNHEY, CDR2 SVGEGT.

This clonotype was counted between two and nine times. This chain links TRBV5-4 with TRBJ2-5, with TRBD2 identical over 7 bases. This CDR3 has 14 residues. The germline gives CDR1 SGHNT, CDR2 YYREEE (reference sequence). V was clipped by 4 bases and J by 5 bases; unmatched bases: 8. The CDR3 nucleotides read TGTGCCAGCAGCCCGAGCGGGGACGGGGAGACCCAGTACTTC. As protein: CASSPSGDGETQYF. The variable domain in full, with the rest retrieved from reference TRBV5-4 and TRBJ2-5, is ETGVTQSPTHLIKTRGQQVTLRCSSQSGHNTVSWYQQALGQGPQFIFQYYREEENGRGNFPPRFSGLQFPNYSSELNVNALELDDSALYLCASSPSGDGETQYFGPGTRLLVL.

In this sample, this clonotype turned up a few times. The chain joins TRBV7-2 to TRBJ1-5; D gene uncertain. The CDR3 sequence is 17 residues long. Trimming removed 5 bases at V and 3 bases at J, with 20 bases between. Per germline, CDR1 SGHTA and CDR2 FQGNSA. CDR3 bases: TGTGCCAGCAGCACCTCGACTAAAGTAGGGAACAATCAGCCCCAGCATTTT. This codes for CASSTSTKVGNNQPQHF.

This clonotype turned up a few times. A read error may account for a junction end that differs from germline. The CDR3 nucleotides read TGTGCCAGCAGTGACACCGGGGGGCCCTCGAACGTCGTGACTTTT. Its protein product is CASSDTGGPSNVVTF. The J gene is TRBJ2-3, the V gene TRBV2; D is possibly TRBD2 (7 bases). The CDR3 runs 15 residues. CDR1 SNHLY and CDR2 FYNNEI come from the germline V gene.